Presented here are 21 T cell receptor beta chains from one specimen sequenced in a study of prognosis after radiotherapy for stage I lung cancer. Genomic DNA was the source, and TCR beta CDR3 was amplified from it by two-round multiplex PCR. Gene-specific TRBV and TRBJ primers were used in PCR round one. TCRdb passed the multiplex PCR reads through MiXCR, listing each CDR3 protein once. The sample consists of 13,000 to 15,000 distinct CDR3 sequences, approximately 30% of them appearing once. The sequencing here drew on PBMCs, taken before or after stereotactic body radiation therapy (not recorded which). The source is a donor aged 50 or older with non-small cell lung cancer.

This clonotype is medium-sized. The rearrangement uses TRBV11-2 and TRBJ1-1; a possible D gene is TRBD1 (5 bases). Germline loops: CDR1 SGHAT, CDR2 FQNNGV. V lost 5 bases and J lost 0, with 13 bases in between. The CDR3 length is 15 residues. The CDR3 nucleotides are TGTGCCAGCAGCCCCCTCGGGGGTCTGAACACTGAAGCTTTCTTT. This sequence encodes CASSPLGGLNTEAFF.

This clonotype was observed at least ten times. As DNA, the CDR3 is TGTGCCAGCAGCGGCCGGGGGGAGACCCAGTACTTC. It codes for CASSGRGETQYF. The V gene is TRBV28, the J gene TRBJ2-5; TRBD2 is a possible D gene (6 bases). The CDR3 loop spans 12 amino acids. V lost 6 bases, J lost 5 bases, and 10 bases lay in between. The germline V gene encodes CDR1 MDHEN and CDR2 SYDVKM.

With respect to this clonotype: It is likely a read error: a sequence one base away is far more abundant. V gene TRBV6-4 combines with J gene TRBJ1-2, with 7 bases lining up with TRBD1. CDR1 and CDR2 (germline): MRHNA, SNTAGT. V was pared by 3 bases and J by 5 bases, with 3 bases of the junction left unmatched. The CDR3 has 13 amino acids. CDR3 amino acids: CASSETGEYGYTF. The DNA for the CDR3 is TGTGCCAGCAGTGAAACAGGGGAATATGGCTACACCTTC.

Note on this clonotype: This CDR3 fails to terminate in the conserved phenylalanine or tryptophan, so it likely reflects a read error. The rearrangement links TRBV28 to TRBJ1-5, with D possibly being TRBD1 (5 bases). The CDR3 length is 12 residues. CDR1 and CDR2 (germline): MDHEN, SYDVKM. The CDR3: CASGGWNQLQHS. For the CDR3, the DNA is TGTGCCAGCGGGGGGTGGAATCAGCTCCAGCATTCT.

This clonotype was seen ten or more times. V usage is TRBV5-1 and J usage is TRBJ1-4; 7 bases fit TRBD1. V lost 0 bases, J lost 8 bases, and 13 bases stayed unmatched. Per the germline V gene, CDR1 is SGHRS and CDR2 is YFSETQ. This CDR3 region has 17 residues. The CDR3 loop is CASSLGDKSGGGEKLFF. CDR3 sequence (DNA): TGCGCCAGCAGCTTGGGAGACAAATCAGGGGGTGGAGAAAAACTGTTTTTT.

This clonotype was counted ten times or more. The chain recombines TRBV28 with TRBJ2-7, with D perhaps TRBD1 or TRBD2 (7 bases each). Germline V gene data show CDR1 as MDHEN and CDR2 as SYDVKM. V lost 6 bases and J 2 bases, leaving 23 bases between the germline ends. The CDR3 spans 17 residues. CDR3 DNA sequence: TGTGCCAGCAGGGGAGGGGGGGGCAGGGGGTTAGCCTACGAGCAGTACTTC. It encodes CASRGGGGRGLAYEQYF.

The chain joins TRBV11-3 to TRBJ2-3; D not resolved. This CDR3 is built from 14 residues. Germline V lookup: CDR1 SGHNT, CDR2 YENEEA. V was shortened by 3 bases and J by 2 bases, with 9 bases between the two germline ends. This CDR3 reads CASSLVRITDTQYF. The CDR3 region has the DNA TGTGCCAGCAGCTTGGTGAGAATCACAGATACGCAGTATTTT.

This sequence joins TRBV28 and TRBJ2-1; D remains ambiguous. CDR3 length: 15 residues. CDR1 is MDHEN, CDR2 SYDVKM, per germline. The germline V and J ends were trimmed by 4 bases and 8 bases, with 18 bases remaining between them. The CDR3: CASSYLGLKYHEQFF. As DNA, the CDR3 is TGTGCCAGCAGTTACCTGGGCCTCAAGTACCATGAGCAGTTCTTC. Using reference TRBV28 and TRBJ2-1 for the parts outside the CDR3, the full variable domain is DVKVTQSSRYLVKRTGEKVFLECVQDMDHENMFWYRQDPGLGLRLIYFSYDVKMKEKGDIPEGYSVSREKKERFSLILESASTNQTSMYLCASSYLGLKYHEQFFGPGTRLTVL.

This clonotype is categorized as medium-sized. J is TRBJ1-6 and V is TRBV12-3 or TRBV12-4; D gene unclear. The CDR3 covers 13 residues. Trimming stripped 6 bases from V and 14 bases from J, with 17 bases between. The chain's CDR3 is CASRLDGALTLHF. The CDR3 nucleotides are TGTGCCAGCAGACTGGACGGAGCCCTCACCCTCCACTTT.

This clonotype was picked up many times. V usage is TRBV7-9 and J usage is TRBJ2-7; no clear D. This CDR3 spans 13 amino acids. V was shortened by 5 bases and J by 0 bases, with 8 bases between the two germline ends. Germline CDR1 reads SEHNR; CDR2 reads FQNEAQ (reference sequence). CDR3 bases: TGTGCCAGCAGCCCCCGGATCTCCTACGAGCAGTACTTC. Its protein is CASSPRISYEQYF.

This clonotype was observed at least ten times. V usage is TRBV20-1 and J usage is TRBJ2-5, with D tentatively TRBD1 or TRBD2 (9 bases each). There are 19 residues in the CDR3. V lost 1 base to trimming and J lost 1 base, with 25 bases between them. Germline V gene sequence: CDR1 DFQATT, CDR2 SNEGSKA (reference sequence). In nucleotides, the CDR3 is TGCAGTGCTAGAGCAGGACAGGGGAGGAGCGGGAGGCCCCAAGAGACCCAGTACTTC. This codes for CSARAGQGRSGRPQETQYF.

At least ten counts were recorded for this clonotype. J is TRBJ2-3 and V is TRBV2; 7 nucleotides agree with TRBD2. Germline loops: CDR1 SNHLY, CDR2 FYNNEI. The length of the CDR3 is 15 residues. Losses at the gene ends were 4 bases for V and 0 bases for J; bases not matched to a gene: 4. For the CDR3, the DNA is TGTGCCAGCAGTGCCCAGCGGGGAAGCACAGATACGCAGTATTTT. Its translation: CASSAQRGSTDTQYF.

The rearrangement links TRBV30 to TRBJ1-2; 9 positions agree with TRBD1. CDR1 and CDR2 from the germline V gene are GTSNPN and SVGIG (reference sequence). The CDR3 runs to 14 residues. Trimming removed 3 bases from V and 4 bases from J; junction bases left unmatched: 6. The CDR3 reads CAWSRDRDGYGYTF. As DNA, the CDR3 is TGTGCCTGGAGCCGGGACAGGGATGGCTATGGCTACACCTTC.

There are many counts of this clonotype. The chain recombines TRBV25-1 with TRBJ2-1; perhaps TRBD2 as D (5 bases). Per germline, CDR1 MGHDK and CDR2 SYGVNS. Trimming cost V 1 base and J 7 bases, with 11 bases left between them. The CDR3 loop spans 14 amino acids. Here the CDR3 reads CASSEFGVLNEQFF. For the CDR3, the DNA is TGTGCCAGCAGTGAATTCGGGGTTTTGAATGAGCAGTTCTTC.

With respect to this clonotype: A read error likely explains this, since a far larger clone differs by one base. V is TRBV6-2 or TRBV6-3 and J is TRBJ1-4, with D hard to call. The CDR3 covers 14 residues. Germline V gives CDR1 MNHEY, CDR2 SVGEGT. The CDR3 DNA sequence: TGTGTCAGCAGTTACGAAGGAGAAAATGAAAAACTGTTTTTT. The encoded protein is CVSSYEGENEKLFF.

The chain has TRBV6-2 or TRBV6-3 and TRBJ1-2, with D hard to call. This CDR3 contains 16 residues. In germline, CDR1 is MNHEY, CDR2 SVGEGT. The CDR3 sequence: CATRESLRRPIYGYTF. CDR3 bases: TGTGCTACCCGGGAGAGTCTTCGAAGGCCGATCTATGGCTACACCTTC.

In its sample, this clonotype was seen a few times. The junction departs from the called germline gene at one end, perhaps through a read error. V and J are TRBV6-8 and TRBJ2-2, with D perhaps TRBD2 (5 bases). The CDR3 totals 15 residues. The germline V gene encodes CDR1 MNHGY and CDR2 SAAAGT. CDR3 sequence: CASRRLSSNTGELFF. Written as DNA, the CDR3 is TGTGCCAGCAGACGACTATCCTCGAACACCGGGGAGCTTTTTTTT.

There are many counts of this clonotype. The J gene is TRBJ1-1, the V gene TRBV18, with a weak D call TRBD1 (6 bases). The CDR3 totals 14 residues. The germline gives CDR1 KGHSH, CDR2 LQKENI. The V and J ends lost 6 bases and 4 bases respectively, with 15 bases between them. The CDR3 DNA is TGTGCCAGCTCTGAGGCAGGGGCGGTCACTGAAGCTTTCTTT. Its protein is CASSEAGAVTEAFF.

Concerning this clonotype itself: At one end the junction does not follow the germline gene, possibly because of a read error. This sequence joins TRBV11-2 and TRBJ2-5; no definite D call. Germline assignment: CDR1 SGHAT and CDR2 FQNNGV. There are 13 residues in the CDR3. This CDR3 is CASSPPYREAQYF. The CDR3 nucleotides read TGTGCCAGCAGCCCTCCGTACCGAGAGGCCCAGTACTTC. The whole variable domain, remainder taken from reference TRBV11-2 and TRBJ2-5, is EAGVAQSPRYKIIEKRQSVAFWCNPISGHATLYWYQQILGQGPKLLIQFQNNGVVDDSQLPKDRFSAERLKGVDSTLKIQPAKLEDSAVYLCASSPPYREAQYFGPGTRLLVL.

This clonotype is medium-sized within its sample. The CDR3 protein is CASSLIGQPQHF. The CDR3 DNA is TGTGCCAGCAGCTTAATCGGTCAGCCCCAGCATTTT. The gene calls are TRBV7-9 and TRBJ1-5; D not resolved. CDR3 length equals 12 residues. Germline CDR1 and CDR2: SEHNR and FQNEAQ (reference sequence). Trimming shortened V by 2 bases and J by 6 bases, and 5 bases separated the two germline ends.

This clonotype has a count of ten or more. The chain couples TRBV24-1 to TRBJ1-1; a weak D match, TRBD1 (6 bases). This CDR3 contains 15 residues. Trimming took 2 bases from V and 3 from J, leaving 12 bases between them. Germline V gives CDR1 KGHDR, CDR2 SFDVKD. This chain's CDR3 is CATSDSRRGDTEAFF. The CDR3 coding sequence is TGTGCCACCAGTGATTCTCGCAGGGGTGACACTGAAGCTTTCTTT.